This passage covers 24 T cell receptor beta chains from one sample sequenced in a study of blood T cells in healthy people across ages. Using a J-beta primer mix together with a sample-barcoded 5' primer, a second PCR was run for 7 to 11 cycles. TCRdb itself ran the 5' RACE reads through MiXCR, one entry per CDR3 protein. The sample carries 800,000 to 950,000 distinct CDR3 sequences, 25% to 35% recorded once. The data also belong to a second study, concerning T cells of mothers and their children.

Material for sequencing was blood. The receptor source for this set is a woman in her thirties or forties in good health.

The rearrangement uses TRBV20-1 and TRBJ2-1; either TRBD1 or TRBD2 may supply D (5 bases each). CDR1 and CDR2 (germline): DFQATT, SNEGSKA (reference sequence). The CDR3 length is 16 residues. Trimming took off 3 bases at V and 0 bases at J, with 15 bases between the two ends. The DNA for the CDR3 is TGCAGTGCTAGGGGACGACAGTCGCACTCCTACAATGAGCAGTTCTTC. This codes for CSARGRQSHSYNEQFF.

For this clonotype: This sequence may be a read error, since a much larger clone differs from it by one base. The V and J genes are TRBV20-1 and TRBJ1-4; tentatively, D is TRBD1 (6 bases). Trimming removed 8 bases from V and 8 bases from J, with 21 bases in between. The CDR3 consists of 14 residues. Germline CDR1 is DFQATT and CDR2 is SNEGSKA (reference sequence). For the CDR3, the DNA is TGCAGTTCTATTAACAGGGCAGAGGCGGAAAAACTGTTTTTT. This translates into CSSINRAEAEKLFF.

This clonotype was seen a few times. This chain uses TRBV20-1 with TRBJ1-2; 10 bases are shared with TRBD1. This CDR3 comprises 16 residues. CDR1 DFQATT and CDR2 SNEGSKA come from the germline V gene (reference sequence). The V gene end was trimmed by 3 bases and the J gene end by 3 bases; junction bases not matched to a gene: 10. In DNA form, the CDR3 reads TGCAGTGCTAGGTTCGAAGGGACAGGGGTGGACTATGGCTACACCTTC. It yields the protein CSARFEGTGVDYGYTF.

This clonotype was observed many times. This chain connects TRBV4-3 to TRBJ2-7, with 7 positions matching TRBD1. Germline loops: CDR1 LGHNA, CDR2 YSLEER. V lost 2 bases to trimming and J lost 5 bases; unmatched junction nucleotides: 9. This CDR3 contains 15 residues. The CDR3 nucleotides are TGCGCCAGCAGCCAACTAGGACAGGATTCGGACGAGCAGTACTTC. It translates to CASSQLGQDSDEQYF.

This clonotype came up many times. This chain connects TRBV29-1 to TRBJ2-7; tentative D call: TRBD1 (6 bases). This CDR3 is built from 13 residues. Looked up from germline, CDR1 is SQVTM and CDR2 is ANQGSEA. Trimming pared 6 bases from V and 2 bases from J, leaving 14 bases between. DNA for the CDR3: TGCAGCGTCGGGGACACCCGGGCCTACGAGCAGTACTTC. It yields the protein CSVGDTRAYEQYF.

This clonotype appeared a single time. This may be a read error: a much more frequent sequence differs by one nucleotide. V usage is TRBV3-1 and J usage is TRBJ2-6; D assignment may be TRBD1 or TRBD2 (5 bases each). CDR1 is LGHDT and CDR2 is YNNKEL in the germline V gene (reference sequence). The CDR3 covers 17 residues. As DNA, the CDR3 is TGTGCCAGCAGCCAAGATGGTTGGGGGTCTGGGGCCAACGCCCTGACTTTC. This codes for CASSQDGWGSGANALTF.

This clonotype was observed a handful of times. V and J are TRBV11-1 and TRBJ1-5, with D hard to call. The germline gives CDR1 SGHAT, CDR2 FQDESV (reference sequence). The CDR3 is 16 amino acids. Trimming left V 3 bases short and J 0 bases short, with 12 bases between. This CDR3 reads CASSFGRGYSNQPQHF. As DNA, the CDR3 is TGTGCCAGCAGCTTCGGTCGCGGTTATAGCAATCAGCCCCAGCATTTT.

Comments on this clonotype: This may stem from a read error, because a much larger clone lies one nucleotide away. The chain combines TRBV9 with TRBJ2-7; TRBD1 matches 10 bases. Germline CDR1 is SGDLS and CDR2 is YYNGEE. The CDR3 contains 14 residues. The CDR3 DNA reads TGTGCCAGCAGCTCCGCGACAGGGGGCGACGAGCACTACTTC. Its protein is CASSSATGGDEHYF.

This clonotype was counted between two and nine times. The chain is built from TRBV20-1 and TRBJ1-6; D is possibly TRBD1 (6 bases). V lost 5 bases and J lost 3, with 11 bases in between. The CDR3 totals 14 residues. Per germline, CDR1 DFQATT and CDR2 SNEGSKA (reference sequence). CDR3 coding DNA: TGCAGTGCTCTTGGGGGGCTCTATAATTCACCCCTCCACTTT. Translation gives CSALGGLYNSPLHF.

Points on this clonotype: Possible read error: a much larger clone is one base away. This chain joins TRBV5-1 and TRBJ2-1; 8 bases match TRBD2. This CDR3 region has 13 residues. Germline V gene sequence: CDR1 SGHRS, CDR2 YFSETQ. The CDR3 DNA reads as TGCGCCAACAGCGGGGGCTATTACAATGAGCAGTTCTTC. Translating gives CANSGGYYNEQFF. The variable domain in full, with the rest retrieved from reference TRBV5-1 and TRBJ2-1, is KAGVTQTPRYLIKTRGQQVTLSCSPISGHRSVSWYQQTPGQGLQFLFEYFSETQRNKGNFPGRFSGRQFSNSRSEMNVSTLELGDSALYLCANSGGYYNEQFFGPGTRLTVL.

The chain has TRBV6-2 or TRBV6-3 and TRBJ1-1, with TRBD1 as a possible D gene (5 bases). The CDR3 has 13 amino acids. The V gene lost 5 bases and the J gene lost 5 bases, with 12 bases spanning the gap. Germline CDR1 and CDR2: MNHEY and SVGEGT. CDR3 coding DNA: TGTGCCAGCAGTCGTTCAGAGGGGACTGAAGCTTTCTTT. It is translated as CASSRSEGTEAFF.

A note on this clonotype: An end of the junction differs from the germline gene, which may be a read error. This sequence joins TRBV12-3 or TRBV12-4 and TRBJ2-3, with D tentatively TRBD1 or TRBD2 (5 bases each). CDR3 length equals 18 residues. The CDR3 loop is CASRPDLPGRVRADTQYF. The CDR3 region has the DNA TGTGCCAGCAGACCTGATCTTCCGGGACGAGTGCGAGCAGATACGCAGTATTTC.

This clonotype appeared many times. The V call is TRBV5-1, the J call TRBJ2-1; D is possibly TRBD1 or TRBD2 (6 bases each). The CDR3 covers 16 residues. The germline CDR1 and CDR2 sequences are SGHRS and YFSETQ. V lost 4 bases to trimming and J lost 0 bases, with 14 bases between them. CDR3 protein: CASSRGQGSSYNEQFF. In DNA form, the CDR3 reads TGCGCCAGCAGCCGGGGGCAGGGGAGCTCCTACAATGAGCAGTTCTTC.

This clonotype was picked up a small number of times. The chain joins TRBV18 to TRBJ2-1, with D uncertain. The length of the CDR3 is 13 residues. Between the trimmed V and J ends, which lost 2 bases and 8 bases, there was a span of 10 bases. Looked up from germline, CDR1 is KGHSH and CDR2 is LQKENI. Here the CDR3 DNA reads TGTGCCAGCTCACCAATGGAGCGAGATGAGCAGTTCTTC. Its translation is CASSPMERDEQFF.

The gene calls are TRBV6-5 and TRBJ2-3; D is unclear. Germline V gene data show CDR1 as MNHEY and CDR2 as SVGAGI. V was pared by 2 bases and J by 2 bases, with 11 bases between. The CDR3 totals 15 residues. The CDR3 sequence is CASSYKAAHTDTQYF. The DNA of the CDR3 is TGTGCCAGCAGTTACAAGGCCGCCCACACAGATACGCAGTATTTT.

This clonotype appeared many times. The J gene is TRBJ2-7, the V gene TRBV6-2 or TRBV6-3; D assignment may be TRBD1 or TRBD2 (5 bases each). CDR1 is MNHEY and CDR2 is SVGEGT in the germline V gene. V was pared by 1 base and J by 6 bases, with 19 bases between. The CDR3 is 16 amino acids. The CDR3 DNA reads TGTGCCAGCAGTTACTGGGACGCCGGGGAACGGGGCGAGCAGTACTTC. Residues: CASSYWDAGERGEQYF.

With regard to this clonotype: One junction end does not reproduce the germline sequence, and a read error may be involved. The chain links TRBV29-1 to TRBJ2-7; D unclear. Germline CDR1 is SQVTM and CDR2 is ANQGSEA. The CDR3 runs to 12 residues. Written as DNA, the CDR3 is TGCAGCGTTGAATCGGGTACCTACGAGCAGGACTTC. Protein sequence: CSVESGTYEQDF.

The V and J genes are TRBV20-1 and TRBJ2-4, with 12 bases that match TRBD1. The end of the DNA fits TRBJ2-7 better, so the J call may be wrong. Germline CDR1 reads DFQATT; CDR2 reads SNEGSKA (reference sequence). CDR3 length: 19 amino acids. DNA of the CDR3: TGCAGTGCTCGACCTGACCGGGACAGGGGGCGCGTCTGGCCTTACGAGCAGTACTTC. Amino acids: CSARPDRDRGRVWPYEQYF.

Written as DNA, the CDR3 is TGTGCCAGCAGCCTCGGGTTGGTAACTAATGAAAAACTGTTTTTT. It is translated as CASSLGLVTNEKLFF. The rearrangement uses TRBV3-1 and TRBJ1-4, with D hard to call. The CDR3 consists of 15 residues. Germline V gene sequence: CDR1 LGHDT, CDR2 YNNKEL (reference sequence). V was cut by 4 bases and J by 1 base, with 10 bases left in between.

The CDR3 region is CASSYFRGNNEQYF. The CDR3 DNA sequence: TGTGCCAGCAGTTACTTTAGGGGTAACAATGAGCAGTACTTC. V gene TRBV6-2 or TRBV6-3 combines with J gene TRBJ2-5; a possible D gene is TRBD1 (5 bases). The CDR3 runs 14 residues. Trimming took 1 base from V and 11 from J, leaving 17 bases between them. CDR1 and CDR2 (germline): MNHEY, SVGEGT.

In nucleotides, the CDR3 is TGTGCCAGCAGTTACGGATCAAGTGTTTCCCGGAACACTGAAGCTTTCTTT. Amino acids: CASSYGSSVSRNTEAFF. The V call is TRBV6-6, the J call TRBJ1-1; no definite D call. Deletions cut 2 bases from V and 1 base from J, with 17 bases between. Germline V gives CDR1 MNHNY, CDR2 SVGAGI (reference sequence). The CDR3 is 17 amino acids.

This chain links TRBV14 with TRBJ1-2; no definite D call. The germline gives CDR1 SGHDN, CDR2 FVKESK. The V and J ends lost 4 bases and 5 bases respectively, with 14 bases between them. The CDR3 spans 14 residues. CDR3 DNA: TGTGCCAGCAGCCCGTGGGCCACCTCGTATGGCTACACCTTC. This encodes CASSPWATSYGYTF.

Remarks on this clonotype: A much larger clone is a single base away; this may be a read error. The chain is built from TRBV9 and TRBJ2-1; TRBD1 might be the D (5 bases). Trimming shortened V by 5 bases and J by 8 bases, and 14 bases separated the two germline ends. The CDR3 has 13 residues. Germline CDR1 SGDLS, CDR2 YYNGEE. Written as DNA, the CDR3 is TGTGCCAGCAGACAGGTCCGAAGGGATGAGCAGTTCTTC. The encoded protein is CASRQVRRDEQFF.

The chain combines TRBV6-6 with TRBJ1-3, with D possibly being TRBD1 (5 bases). This CDR3 has 15 residues. The germline V gene encodes CDR1 MNHNY and CDR2 SVGAGI (reference sequence). Written as DNA, the CDR3 is TGTGCAGGCTGGGCAGGGTCAACCGCTGGAAACACCATATATTTT. Amino acids: CAGWAGSTAGNTIYF.